The T cell receptor beta chain under discussion was sequenced for a study of T cell changes during pregnancy in multiple sclerosis. Germline V gives CDR1 SGDLS, CDR2 YYNGEE. V gave up 3 bases and J gave up 3 bases; unmatched junction bases: 12. The CDR3 is 17 amino acids. Generated by immunoSEQ multiplex PCR, the TCRdb table keeps only in-frame clones and is missing some. The data show some 100,000 clones, around 90% seen once. The sample was peripheral blood, taken in the second trimester of pregnancy. The chain has TRBV9 and TRBJ2-1, with 7 positions matching TRBD2. The clonotype was recovered from a female donor with multiple sclerosis, enrolled in a pregnancy study. CDR3 bases: TGTGCCAGCAGCGAGCGGGGAGGATTTAGTCTCTACAATGAGCAGTTCTTC. As protein: CASSERGGFSLYNEQFF.